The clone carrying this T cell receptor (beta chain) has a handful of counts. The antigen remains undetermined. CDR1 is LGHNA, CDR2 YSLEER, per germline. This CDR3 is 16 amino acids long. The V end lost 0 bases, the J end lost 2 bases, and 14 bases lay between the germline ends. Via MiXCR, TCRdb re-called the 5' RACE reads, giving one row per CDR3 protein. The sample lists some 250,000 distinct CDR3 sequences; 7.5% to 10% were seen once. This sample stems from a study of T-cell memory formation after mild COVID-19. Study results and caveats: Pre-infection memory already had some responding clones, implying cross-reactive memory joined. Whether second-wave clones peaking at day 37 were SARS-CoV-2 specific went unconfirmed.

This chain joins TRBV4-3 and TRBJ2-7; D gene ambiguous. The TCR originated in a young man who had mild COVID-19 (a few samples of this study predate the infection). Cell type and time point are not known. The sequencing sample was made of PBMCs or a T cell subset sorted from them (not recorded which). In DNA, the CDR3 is TGCGCCAGCAGCCAAGATCTGGCTGACGCTGCCTACGAGCAGTACTTC. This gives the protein CASSQDLADAAYEQYF.